A selection of T cell receptor beta chains follows, all from one sample in a study of T cell repertoires in cytomegalovirus infection. TCRdb analysed the reads with MiXCR anew, one entry per CDR3 protein. The repertoire has some 800,000 distinct CDR3 sequences, over 25% of them found once; the top ten carry around 11%. The antigens these receptors bind are not known. This specimen was cultured CD8+ T cells from PBMCs, taken from culture after CMV antigen stimulation. These receptors all come from a human donor in good health (CMV status not recorded). Some clones in this sample may be carry-over from other donors' samples. Both conserved end residues are part of each CDR3. The D gene is left open where the match is weak. Clone size is shown for a subset of rows, as once, few, many or a class of expanded clone.

v_gene: TRBV5-1; j_gene: TRBJ1-1; abundance: NA; d_gene: TRBD1; CDR3nt: TGCGCCAGCGGCCCCACCGGGACAGGTGACACTGAAGCTTTCTTT; CDR3aa: CASGPTGTGDTEAFF
v_gene: TRBV5-4; j_gene: TRBJ2-1; abundance: NA; d_gene: NA; CDR3nt: TGTGCCAGCAGCTTGGGGCCTAACCCCGATGGGCAGTTCTTC; CDR3aa: CASSLGPNPDGQFF
v_gene: TRBV19; j_gene: TRBJ1-1; abundance: few; d_gene: NA; CDR3nt: TGTGCCAGTCTCAACAGGAGAATGAACACTGAAGCTTTCTTT; CDR3aa: CASLNRRMNTEAFF
v_gene: TRBV19; j_gene: TRBJ1-6; abundance: NA; d_gene: NA; CDR3nt: TGTGCCAGTAGGGCTGACAGGAGAAATTCACCCCTCCACTTT; CDR3aa: CASRADRRNSPLHF
v_gene: TRBV6-5; j_gene: TRBJ2-2; abundance: few; d_gene: NA; CDR3nt: TGTGCCAGCAGTTACTCGCCCGGGTCCGGGGAGCTGTTTTTT; CDR3aa: CASSYSPGSGELFF
v_gene: TRBV15; j_gene: TRBJ2-7; abundance: NA; d_gene: NA; CDR3nt: TGTGCCACCAGCAGCGAACCGATCTCCTACGAGCAGTACTTC; CDR3aa: CATSSEPISYEQYF
v_gene: TRBV6-5; j_gene: TRBJ2-2; abundance: many; d_gene: NA; CDR3nt: TGTGCCAGCTCGCCGGGACGTACCTTGGGGTACACCGGGGAGCTGTTTTTT; CDR3aa: CASSPGRTLGYTGELFF
v_gene: TRBV15; j_gene: TRBJ2-7; abundance: NA; d_gene: TRBD1; CDR3nt: TGTGCCACCAGCATAGGGGGCGATCCTTACGAGCAGTACTTC; CDR3aa: CATSIGGDPYEQYF
v_gene: TRBV7-9; j_gene: TRBJ1-2; abundance: few; d_gene: NA; CDR3nt: TGTGCCAGCAGTCCAAAGGGCGGAGCCAACTATGGCTACACCTTC; CDR3aa: CASSPKGGANYGYTF
v_gene: TRBV11-2; j_gene: TRBJ2-1; abundance: NA; d_gene: NA; CDR3nt: TGTGCCAGCAGCTTAGAAACGGCGAGGGGAGTCTTC; CDR3aa: CASSLETARGVF
v_gene: TRBV10-3; j_gene: TRBJ2-4; abundance: NA; d_gene: TRBD2; CDR3nt: TGTGCCATTTCCGGGACTAGCGGGGAAGGCAAAAACATTCAGTACTTC; CDR3aa: CAISGTSGEGKNIQYF
v_gene: TRBV7-9; j_gene: TRBJ2-1; abundance: few; d_gene: TRBD2; CDR3nt: TGTGCCAGCAGCTGGTTAGCGGGGGTCTCCTACAATGAGCAGTTCTTC; CDR3aa: CASSWLAGVSYNEQFF
v_gene: TRBV7-8; j_gene: TRBJ2-1; abundance: many; d_gene: NA; CDR3nt: TGTGCCAGCAGCTCCTTTCTGGGGGGAGGTAAGAAGGGTGAGCAGTTCTTC; CDR3aa: CASSSFLGGGKKGEQFF
v_gene: TRBV24-1; j_gene: TRBJ1-2; abundance: once; d_gene: NA; CDR3nt: TGTGCCACCAGGCAGGGCGGACCTAACTATGGCTACACCTTC; CDR3aa: CATRQGGPNYGYTF
v_gene: TRBV19; j_gene: TRBJ1-1; abundance: NA; d_gene: NA; CDR3nt: TGTACCAGTACCGAGCCAGACGGTCGAAACACTGAAGCTTTCTTT; CDR3aa: CTSTEPDGRNTEAFF
v_gene: TRBV5-4; j_gene: TRBJ1-2; abundance: few; d_gene: TRBD1; CDR3nt: TGTGCCAGCAGCGGGACAGGGATCTATGGCTACACCTTC; CDR3aa: CASSGTGIYGYTF
v_gene: TRBV5-6; j_gene: TRBJ2-1; abundance: few; d_gene: TRBD1; CDR3nt: TGTGCCAGCAGCCCGGGGACAGGGGTCAATGATGAGCAGTTCTTC; CDR3aa: CASSPGTGVNDEQFF
v_gene: TRBV20-1; j_gene: TRBJ2-1; abundance: NA; d_gene: TRBD2; CDR3nt: TGCAGTGCTAGCGAGGATCAACTAGCGCCCGGTGAGGAGCAGTTCTTC; CDR3aa: CSASEDQLAPGEEQFF
v_gene: TRBV7-2; j_gene: TRBJ2-1; abundance: many; d_gene: TRBD2; CDR3nt: TGTGCCAGCAGCCCCGGGACTAGCGGGGGCCCAAAGGATGAGCAGTTCTTC; CDR3aa: CASSPGTSGGPKDEQFF
v_gene: TRBV19; j_gene: TRBJ1-1; abundance: few; d_gene: NA; CDR3nt: TGTGCCAGTAGTATAGATCCGACAGTTATGAACACTGAAGCTTTCTTT; CDR3aa: CASSIDPTVMNTEAFF
v_gene: TRBV27; j_gene: TRBJ1-5; abundance: many; d_gene: NA; CDR3nt: TGTGCCAGCAGCTTATCCGGAGGTCAGCCCCAGCATTTT; CDR3aa: CASSLSGGQPQHF
v_gene: TRBV4-2; j_gene: TRBJ2-3; abundance: NA; d_gene: TRBD2; CDR3nt: TGTGCCAGCAGCCAAGCCCTAGCGGGTCCATCTCGCACAGATACGCAGTATTTT; CDR3aa: CASSQALAGPSRTDTQYF
v_gene: TRBV7-6; j_gene: TRBJ1-5; abundance: NA; d_gene: NA; CDR3nt: TGTGCCAGCAGCTTAGGGGCCGGGGGGCAGGAGTTCTGGAATCAGCCCCAGCATTTT; CDR3aa: CASSLGAGGQEFWNQPQHF
v_gene: TRBV6-2/TRBV6-3; j_gene: TRBJ2-2; abundance: few; d_gene: NA; CDR3nt: TGTGCCAGCAGTTACCGGCCGGAGGGGTACACCGGGGAGCTGTTTTTT; CDR3aa: CASSYRPEGYTGELFF
v_gene: TRBV7-8; j_gene: TRBJ1-3; abundance: NA; d_gene: NA; CDR3nt: TGTGCCAGCAGCCCCTCGGCCAGGGAAATCAGGTTGAGCTCTGGAAACACCATATATTTT; CDR3aa: CASSPSAREIRLSSGNTIYF
v_gene: TRBV4-1; j_gene: TRBJ2-1; abundance: few; d_gene: NA; CDR3nt: TGCGCCAGCAGCTCCGAAGGCTCACCCGGGGATGAGCAGTTCTTC; CDR3aa: CASSSEGSPGDEQFF
v_gene: TRBV10-3; j_gene: TRBJ2-7; abundance: few; d_gene: NA; CDR3nt: TGTGCCATCACCGCTAAAGCGGACACCTACGAGCAGTACTTC; CDR3aa: CAITAKADTYEQYF
v_gene: TRBV7-6; j_gene: TRBJ2-2; abundance: few; d_gene: NA; CDR3nt: TGTGCCAGCAGCCCCCGTCTCTTAAGAGGGACCGGGGAGCTGTTTTTT; CDR3aa: CASSPRLLRGTGELFF
v_gene: TRBV28; j_gene: TRBJ2-1; abundance: few; d_gene: NA; CDR3nt: TGTGCCAGCAGTTTCCCCGGACAGTACAATGAGCAGTTCTTC; CDR3aa: CASSFPGQYNEQFF
v_gene: TRBV11-2; j_gene: TRBJ2-5; abundance: once; d_gene: NA; CDR3nt: TGTGCCAGCAGCTTAGAACTGGGGCCCGACCAAGAGACCCAGTACTTC; CDR3aa: CASSLELGPDQETQYF
v_gene: TRBV5-5; j_gene: TRBJ1-1; abundance: NA; d_gene: NA; CDR3nt: TGTGCCAGCAGCTTGTCCGGACGGGTGAACACTGAAGCTTTCTTT; CDR3aa: CASSLSGRVNTEAFF
v_gene: TRBV4-3; j_gene: TRBJ1-6; abundance: few; d_gene: NA; CDR3nt: TGCGCCAGCAGCCAAGGTGCGACAGACTTTAATTCACCCCTCCACTTT; CDR3aa: CASSQGATDFNSPLHF
v_gene: TRBV29-1; j_gene: TRBJ1-6; abundance: once; d_gene: NA; CDR3nt: TGCAGCGTCGGAGGTGGGGGGGCACCCCTCCACTTT; CDR3aa: CSVGGGGAPLHF
v_gene: TRBV12-3/TRBV12-4; j_gene: TRBJ2-5; abundance: NA; d_gene: TRBD2; CDR3nt: TGTGCCAGCAGTCCGGGACTAGCGGGGTCCGGTGGGGAGACCCAGTACTTC; CDR3aa: CASSPGLAGSGGETQYF
v_gene: TRBV19; j_gene: TRBJ1-5; abundance: NA; d_gene: TRBD1; CDR3nt: TGTGCCAGCAAAGACAGGGGAGGAGATCAGCCCCAGCATTTT; CDR3aa: CASKDRGGDQPQHF
v_gene: TRBV7-9; j_gene: TRBJ2-3; abundance: NA; d_gene: TRBD2; CDR3nt: TGTGCCAGCAGCTCAGGGACTACCCGCACAGATACGCAGTATTTT; CDR3aa: CASSSGTTRTDTQYF
v_gene: TRBV7-3; j_gene: TRBJ1-1; abundance: NA; d_gene: NA; CDR3nt: TGTGCCAGCAGCTCCAAGGGGGGCTATTACACTGAAGCTTTCTTT; CDR3aa: CASSSKGGYYTEAFF
v_gene: TRBV7-2; j_gene: TRBJ1-1; abundance: NA; d_gene: NA; CDR3nt: TGTGCCAGCAGCGCTACTGGGCGAGAGACTGAAGCTTTCTTT; CDR3aa: CASSATGRETEAFF
v_gene: TRBV10-3; j_gene: TRBJ2-6; abundance: NA; d_gene: TRBD1; CDR3nt: TGTGCCATTAATCAGGGGGCGGCCGTGAGCTCTGGGGCCAACGTCCTGACTTTC; CDR3aa: CAINQGAAVSSGANVLTF
v_gene: TRBV19; j_gene: TRBJ1-5; abundance: NA; d_gene: TRBD1; CDR3nt: TGTGCCAGTAGTATTCCACGGACAGGGGCTTATAGCAATCAGCCCCAGCATTTT; CDR3aa: CASSIPRTGAYSNQPQHF
v_gene: TRBV7-2; j_gene: TRBJ1-2; abundance: many; d_gene: NA; CDR3nt: TGTGCCAGCAGGTCAGCTCCAGGAACGGCGTTGTCGGGGATCTTCGGCTACACCTTC; CDR3aa: CASRSAPGTALSGIFGYTF
v_gene: TRBV10-3; j_gene: TRBJ2-3; abundance: few; d_gene: TRBD1; CDR3nt: TGTGCCATCAGTGAGATTGGGGCAGGGGGAAGCACAGATACGCAGTATTTT; CDR3aa: CAISEIGAGGSTDTQYF